The 9 T cell receptor beta chains below come from one sample, sequenced in a study of T cells in Graves' hyperthyroidism and ophthalmopathy. Amplification of TCR beta CDR3 regions used RNA as the template. HTBI primers were the set used in a first-round RT-PCR of the TCR CDR3. TCRdb reanalysed the multiplex PCR reads using MiXCR and keeps one entry per CDR3 protein. Seen here are some 360,000 distinct CDR3 sequences, around 18% observed once, and the top ten hold roughly a sixth. The sample taken for sequencing was blood. These receptors were collected from a woman between 40 and 55 years old with Graves' ophthalmopathy.

This clonotype was seen many times. This chain connects TRBV12-3 or TRBV12-4 to TRBJ1-1, with D possibly TRBD1 on 5 matching bases. Trimming removed 6 bases at V and 3 bases at J, with 11 bases between. This CDR3 has 13 amino acids. The CDR3: CASRGPTDTEAFF. Here the CDR3 DNA reads TGTGCCAGCAGGGGGCCAACGGACACTGAAGCTTTCTTT.

This chain links TRBV11-1 with TRBJ2-2, with 7 bases that match TRBD2. Germline values: CDR1 SGHAT, CDR2 FQDESV (reference sequence). CDR3 length equals 16 residues. V lost 4 bases and J lost 2; bases outside the gene matches: 7. The CDR3 DNA is TGTGCCAGCAGCTACCAGCGGGACGTCAACACCGGGGAGCTGTTTTTT. The encoded protein is CASSYQRDVNTGELFF.

This clonotype was picked up many times. The chain carries TRBV15 and TRBJ2-7, with TRBD2 matching 13 bases. Germline V gives CDR1 LNHNV, CDR2 YYDKDF (reference sequence). With V trimmed by 3 bases and J by 4 bases, 3 bases remained unmatched. This CDR3 spans 15 amino acids. The CDR3 protein is CATSRGLAGIYEQYF. CDR3 DNA sequence: TGTGCCACCAGCAGGGGACTAGCGGGAATTTACGAGCAGTACTTC. Variable domain in full (rest from reference TRBV15 and TRBJ2-7): DAMVIQNPRYQVTQFGKPVTLSCSQTLNHNVMYWYQQKSSQAPKLLFHYYDKDFNNEADTPDNFQSRRPNTSFCFLDIRSPGLGDTAMYLCATSRGLAGIYEQYFGPGTRLTVT.

The sample holds many counts of this clonotype. The rearrangement joins TRBV6-5 to TRBJ2-7, with TRBD1 identical over 8 bases. The CDR3 sequence is 13 residues long. The germline V gene has CDR1 MNHEY and CDR2 SVGAGI. Trimming took 5 bases from V and 4 from J; bases not matched to a gene: 4. The DNA of the CDR3 is TGTGCCAGCAGTCACCGGGACAGGTACGAGCAGTACTTC. Protein: CASSHRDRYEQYF.

This clonotype occurred many times. The chain combines TRBV12-3 or TRBV12-4 with TRBJ2-7; TRBD2 matches at 12 bases. The CDR3 runs 14 residues. With 5 bases clipped from V and 6 bases from J, the junction kept 5 bases outside the gene matches. As DNA, the CDR3 is TGTGCCAGCAGTGCTACTAGCGGGAGGCTCGAGCAGTACTTC. Its protein is CASSATSGRLEQYF.

The sample holds many counts of this clonotype. A much larger clone sits a single nucleotide away, making a read error possible. Because it lacks the conserved phenylalanine or tryptophan at the end, this CDR3 is likely a read error. The chain carries TRBV28 and TRBJ1-5, with D possibly TRBD1 on 6 matching bases. The germline gives CDR1 MDHEN, CDR2 SYDVKM. The CDR3 sequence is 13 residues long. Trimming cost V 6 bases and J 5 bases, with 11 bases left between them. DNA for the CDR3: TGTGCCAGCAGCCCGACAGGTTATCAGCCCCAGCATCTT. It is translated as CASSPTGYQPQHL.

This clonotype was seen repeatedly, ten times or more. The rearrangement joins TRBV6-1 to TRBJ2-7; the match to TRBD1 covers 7 bases. Germline V gene sequence: CDR1 MNHNS, CDR2 SASEGT. Trimming took 5 bases from V and 5 from J; bases not matched to a gene: 9. CDR3 length: 14 residues. The CDR3 region is CASSKRRDSHEQYF. The CDR3 DNA is TGTGCCAGCAGTAAACGCCGGGACAGCCACGAGCAGTACTTC.

This clonotype occurred many times. V usage is TRBV19 and J usage is TRBJ2-2; no clear D. Trimming pared 4 bases from V and 0 bases from J, leaving 12 bases between. The CDR3 runs 16 residues. The germline gives CDR1 LNHDA, CDR2 SQIVND (reference sequence). The CDR3 sequence is CASSKDQRPNTGELFF. The CDR3 coding sequence is TGTGCCAGTAGTAAGGATCAGCGACCGAACACCGGGGAGCTGTTTTTT.

In this sample, this clonotype turned up many times. The chain has TRBV7-2 and TRBJ2-5, with D tentatively TRBD2 (5 bases). Germline CDR1 reads SGHTA; CDR2 reads FQGNSA. CDR3 size: 15 residues. V was pared by 5 bases and J by 2 bases, with 15 bases between. CDR3 amino acids: CASSQRVGQQETQYF. Here the CDR3 DNA reads TGTGCCAGCAGCCAGAGGGTAGGCCAGCAAGAGACCCAGTACTTC.